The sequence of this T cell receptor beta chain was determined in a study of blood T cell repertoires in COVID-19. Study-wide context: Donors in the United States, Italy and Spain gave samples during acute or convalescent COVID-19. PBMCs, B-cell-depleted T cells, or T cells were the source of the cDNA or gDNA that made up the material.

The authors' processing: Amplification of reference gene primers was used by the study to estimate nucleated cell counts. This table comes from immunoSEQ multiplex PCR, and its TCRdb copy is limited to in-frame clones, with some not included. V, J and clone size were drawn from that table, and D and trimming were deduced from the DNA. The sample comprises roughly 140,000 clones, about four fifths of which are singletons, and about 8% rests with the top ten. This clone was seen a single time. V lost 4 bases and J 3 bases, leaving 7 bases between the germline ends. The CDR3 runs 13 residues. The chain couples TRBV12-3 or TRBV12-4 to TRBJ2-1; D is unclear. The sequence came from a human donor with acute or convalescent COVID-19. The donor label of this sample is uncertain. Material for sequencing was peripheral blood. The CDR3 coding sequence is TGTGCCAGCAGTTCCCAAATCTACAATGAGCAGTTCTTC. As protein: CASSSQIYNEQFF.